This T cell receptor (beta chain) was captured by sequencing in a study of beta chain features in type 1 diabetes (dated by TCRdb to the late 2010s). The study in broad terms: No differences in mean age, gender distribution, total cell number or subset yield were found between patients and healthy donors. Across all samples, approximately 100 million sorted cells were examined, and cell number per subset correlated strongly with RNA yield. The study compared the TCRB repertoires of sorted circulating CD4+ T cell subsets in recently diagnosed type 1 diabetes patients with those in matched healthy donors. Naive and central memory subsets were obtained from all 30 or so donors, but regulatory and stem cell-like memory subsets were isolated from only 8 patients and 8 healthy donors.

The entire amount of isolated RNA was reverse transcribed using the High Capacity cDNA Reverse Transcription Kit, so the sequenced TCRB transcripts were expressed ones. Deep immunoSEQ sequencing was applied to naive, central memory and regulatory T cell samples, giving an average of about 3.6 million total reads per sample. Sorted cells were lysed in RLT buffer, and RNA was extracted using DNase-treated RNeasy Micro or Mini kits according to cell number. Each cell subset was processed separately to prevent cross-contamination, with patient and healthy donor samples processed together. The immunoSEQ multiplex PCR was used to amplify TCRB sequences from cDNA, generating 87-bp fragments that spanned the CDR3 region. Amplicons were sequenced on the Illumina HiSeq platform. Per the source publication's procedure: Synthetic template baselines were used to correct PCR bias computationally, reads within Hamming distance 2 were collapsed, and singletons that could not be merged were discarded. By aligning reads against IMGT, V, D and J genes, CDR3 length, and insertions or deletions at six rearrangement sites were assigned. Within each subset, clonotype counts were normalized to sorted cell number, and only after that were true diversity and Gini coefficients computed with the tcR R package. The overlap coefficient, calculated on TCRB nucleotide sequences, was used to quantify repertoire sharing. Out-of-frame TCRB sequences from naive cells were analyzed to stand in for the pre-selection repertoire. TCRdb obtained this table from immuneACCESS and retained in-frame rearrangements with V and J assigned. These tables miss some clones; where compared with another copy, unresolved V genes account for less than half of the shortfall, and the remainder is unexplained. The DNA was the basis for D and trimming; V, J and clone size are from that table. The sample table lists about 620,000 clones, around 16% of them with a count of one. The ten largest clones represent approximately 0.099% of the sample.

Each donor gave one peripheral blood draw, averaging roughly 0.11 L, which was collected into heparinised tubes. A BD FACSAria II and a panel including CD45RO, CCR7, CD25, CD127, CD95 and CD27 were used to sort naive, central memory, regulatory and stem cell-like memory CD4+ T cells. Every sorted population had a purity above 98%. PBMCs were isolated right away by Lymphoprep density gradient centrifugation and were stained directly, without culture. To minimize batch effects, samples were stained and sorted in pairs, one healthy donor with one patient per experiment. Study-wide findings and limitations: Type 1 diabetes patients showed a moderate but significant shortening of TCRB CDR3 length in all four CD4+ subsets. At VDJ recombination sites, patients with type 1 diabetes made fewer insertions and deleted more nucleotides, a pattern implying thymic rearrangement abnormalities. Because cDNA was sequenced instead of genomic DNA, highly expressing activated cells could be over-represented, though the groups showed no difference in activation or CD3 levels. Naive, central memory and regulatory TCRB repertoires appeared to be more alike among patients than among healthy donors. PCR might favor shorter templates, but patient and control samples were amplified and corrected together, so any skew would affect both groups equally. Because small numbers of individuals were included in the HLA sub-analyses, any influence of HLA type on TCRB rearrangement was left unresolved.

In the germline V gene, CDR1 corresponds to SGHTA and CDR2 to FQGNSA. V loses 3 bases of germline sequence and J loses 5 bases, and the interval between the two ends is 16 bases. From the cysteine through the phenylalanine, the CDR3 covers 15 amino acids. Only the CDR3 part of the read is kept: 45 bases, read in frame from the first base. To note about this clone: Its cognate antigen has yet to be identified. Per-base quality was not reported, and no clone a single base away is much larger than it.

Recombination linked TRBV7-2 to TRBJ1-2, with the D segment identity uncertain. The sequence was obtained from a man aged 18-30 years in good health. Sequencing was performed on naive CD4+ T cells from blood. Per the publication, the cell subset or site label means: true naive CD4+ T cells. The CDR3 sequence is CASSFNPTANYGYTF. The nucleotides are TGTGCCAGCAGCTTTAATCCAACCGCAAATTATGGCTACACCTTC.